The 10 T cell receptor beta chains presented below share a single source sample, sequenced in a study of T cell responses to AZD1222 COVID-19 vaccine. Produced via immunoSEQ multiplex PCR; TCRdb's table is partial and in-frame only. The data show 150,000 to 200,000 clones, with around nine tenths seen just once and roughly 2.8% held by the top ten. Sequences were derived from peripheral blood, sampled on day 0 of AZD1222 vaccination. All receptors come from an adult in good health.

The chain couples TRBV5-1 to TRBJ2-5; 14 bases match TRBD2. The CDR3 has 15 residues. Germline lookup yields CDR1 SGHRS and CDR2 YFSETQ. The junction had 3 bases not matched to a gene; V was cut back by 4 bases and J by 4 bases. CDR3 in DNA: TGCGCCAGCAGCCGGGGACTAGCGGGGGCAGAGACCCAGTACTTC. It specifies CASSRGLAGAETQYF.

J is TRBJ1-5 and V is TRBV3-1 (or the pseudogene TRBV3-2); no definite D call. V was trimmed by 2 bases and J by 5 bases, leaving 7 bases between them. The CDR3 is 13 amino acids. CDR1 and CDR2 from the germline V gene are LGHDT and YNNKEL (reference sequence). The CDR3 region is CASSQWIDQPQHF. CDR3 bases: TGTGCCAGCAGCCAATGGATCGATCAGCCCCAGCATTTT.

The chain has TRBV19 and TRBJ2-5, with TRBD2 matching over 7 bases. The CDR3 runs to 13 residues. In germline, CDR1 is LNHDA, CDR2 SQIVND (reference sequence). V lost 6 bases to trimming and J lost 5 bases; unmatched junction nucleotides: 6. The CDR3 region has the DNA TGTGCCAGTAGGGAACTAGCGACGGAGACCCAGTACTTC. It yields the protein CASRELATETQYF.

The chain uses TRBV6-1 and TRBJ1-1, with 7 nucleotides matching TRBD1. The germline gives CDR1 MNHNS, CDR2 SASEGT. The junction had 6 bases not matched to a gene; V was cut back by 5 bases and J by 0 bases. The CDR3 covers 15 residues. The DNA of the CDR3 is TGTGCCAGCAGTCCCCGGACAGGAGTGAACACTGAAGCTTTCTTT. This gives the protein CASSPRTGVNTEAFF.

V gene TRBV7-3 combines with J gene TRBJ1-1; D unresolved. The CDR3 is made up of 15 amino acids. V lost 3 bases and J lost 5, with 16 bases in between. CDR1 SGHTA and CDR2 FQGTGA come from the germline V gene. CDR3 in DNA: TGTGCCAGCAGCTTGGGCCCCGGCGGAAAGACTGAAGCTTTCTTT. Translating gives CASSLGPGGKTEAFF.

This chain joins TRBV7-2 and TRBJ1-2; D unclear. Looked up from germline, CDR1 is SGHTA and CDR2 is FQGNSA. The CDR3 spans 13 residues. Trimming took off 4 bases at V and 4 bases at J, with 10 bases between the two ends. The CDR3: CASSSTESYGYTF. CDR3 coding DNA: TGTGCCAGCAGCTCCACGGAGTCCTATGGCTACACCTTC.

The rearrangement joins TRBV7-3 to TRBJ1-6; unclear D gene. This CDR3 is built from 13 residues. V shed 5 bases and J shed 12 bases, with 14 bases lying between them. The germline V gene encodes CDR1 SGHTA and CDR2 FQGTGA. The CDR3 nucleotides are TGTGCCAGCAGCGCGGGCCCCCGGAGACCCCTCCACTTT. It encodes CASSAGPRRPLHF. Full variable domain (remainder filled in from reference TRBV7-3 and TRBJ1-6): GAGVSQTPSNKVTEKGKYVELRCDPISGHTALYWYRQSLGQGPEFLIYFQGTGAADDSGLPNDRFFAVRPEGSVSTLKIQRTERGDSAVYLCASSAGPRRPLHFGNGTRLTVT.

The CDR3, as DNA: TGTGCCAGCAGTTTGGACAATGAGCAGTTCTTC. Translating gives CASSLDNEQFF. This chain uses TRBV12-3 or TRBV12-4 with TRBJ2-1; D gene uncertain. V lost 3 bases, J lost 5 bases, and 2 bases lay in between. This CDR3 has 11 amino acids.

The chain carries TRBV2 and TRBJ2-2; TRBD2 matches 11 bases. Trimming removed 5 bases from V and 4 bases from J; junction bases left unmatched: 0. Germline assignment: CDR1 SNHLY and CDR2 FYNNEI. The CDR3 runs 14 residues. The CDR3 region is CASSLAGGTGELFF. The CDR3 coding sequence is TGTGCCAGCAGTCTAGCGGGGGGCACCGGGGAGCTGTTTTTT.

The rearrangement links TRBV30 to TRBJ1-1; D perhaps matches TRBD1 (5 bases). The CDR3 has 14 amino acids. Trimming left V 3 bases short and J 0 bases short, with 11 bases between. The V gene's germline CDR1 is GTSNPN and CDR2 SVGIG (reference sequence). The CDR3 DNA is TGTGCCTGGAGAGTGGGGGGGATGAACACTGAAGCTTTCTTT. Translating it yields CAWRVGGMNTEAFF.